The 5 T cell receptor beta chains below all came from one sample that was sequenced in a study of blood T cell repertoires in COVID-19. Data came from immunoSEQ multiplex PCR; TCRdb stores just in-frame clones and leaves some out. The data contain about 210,000 clones, around 84% of them singletons. Material for sequencing was peripheral blood. Receptors originate from a man aged 50 to 59 with active or convalescent COVID-19.

This clone occurred a few times. The V gene is TRBV5-6, the J gene TRBJ1-1; tentatively, D is TRBD1 (6 bases). Trimming pared 4 bases from V and 3 bases from J, leaving 19 bases between. The germline V gene encodes CDR1 SGHDT and CDR2 YYEEEE. The CDR3 is made up of 16 amino acids. The CDR3 here is CASSKAGAMFYTEAFF. CDR3 DNA: TGTGCCAGCAGCAAAGCAGGGGCGATGTTTTACACTGAAGCTTTCTTT.

The chain is built from TRBV27 and TRBJ1-2, with D perhaps matching TRBD1 (6 bases). The CDR3 loop spans 14 amino acids. The V gene lost 2 bases and the J gene lost 4 bases, with 11 bases spanning the gap. Germline CDR1 is MNHEY and CDR2 is SMNVEV (reference sequence). The CDR3: CASSLNRVGYGYTF. The DNA of the CDR3 is TGTGCCAGCAGTTTAAACAGGGTCGGCTATGGCTACACCTTC.

The sample holds one count of this clone. V usage is TRBV4-2 and J usage is TRBJ2-3; TRBD2 aligns across 10 bases. The CDR3 is made up of 17 amino acids. V lost 4 bases to trimming and J lost 0 bases; unmatched junction nucleotides: 7. From germline, CDR1 is LGHNA and CDR2 YNFKEQ. The DNA for the CDR3 is TGTGCCAGCAGCCGAGGTCCGACTAGCGGGAGCACAGATACGCAGTATTTT. Amino acid sequence: CASSRGPTSGSTDTQYF.

As regards this clone: The sample carries other DNA sequences with the same CDR3. The V call is TRBV5-1, the J call TRBJ2-2, with D maybe TRBD2 (6 bases). Germline CDR1 SGHRS, CDR2 YFSETQ. V was pared by 0 bases and J by 4 bases, with 10 bases between. The CDR3 totals 15 residues. CDR3 sequence: CASSLGTGGTGELFF. CDR3 DNA sequence: TGCGCCAGCAGCTTGGGCACCGGGGGCACCGGGGAGCTGTTTTTT. Full variable domain (missing parts from reference TRBV5-1 and TRBJ2-2): KAGVTQTPRYLIKTRGQQVTLSCSPISGHRSVSWYQQTPGQGLQFLFEYFSETQRNKGNFPGRFSGRQFSNSRSEMNVSTLELGDSALYLCASSLGTGGTGELFFGEGSRLTVL.

This chain links TRBV5-4 with TRBJ2-7; 8 nucleotides align to TRBD1. This CDR3 is built from 13 residues. V was pared by 0 bases and J by 4 bases, with 0 bases of the junction left unmatched. The germline V gene encodes CDR1 SGHNT and CDR2 YYREEE (reference sequence). CDR3 in amino acids: CASSLDRGYEQYV. CDR3 bases: TGTGCCAGCAGCTTGGACAGGGGGTACGAGCAGTACGTC.